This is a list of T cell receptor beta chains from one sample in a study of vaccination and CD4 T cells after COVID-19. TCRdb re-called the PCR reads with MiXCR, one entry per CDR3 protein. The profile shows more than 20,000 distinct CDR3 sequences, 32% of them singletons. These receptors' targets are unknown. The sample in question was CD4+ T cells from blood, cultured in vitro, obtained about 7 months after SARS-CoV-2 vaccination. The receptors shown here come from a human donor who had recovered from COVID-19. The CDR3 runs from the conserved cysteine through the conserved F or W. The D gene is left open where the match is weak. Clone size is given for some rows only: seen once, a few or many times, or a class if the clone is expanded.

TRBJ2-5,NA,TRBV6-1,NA,TGTGCCAGCAGTCCCGCCGGCGTAGAGACCCAGTACTTC,CASSPAGVETQYF
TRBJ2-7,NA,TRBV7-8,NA,TGTGCCAGCAGCTCGTACTCCTACGAGCAGTACTTC,CASSSYSYEQYF
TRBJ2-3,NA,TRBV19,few,TGTGCCAGTAGTAAACGGACCAGCACAGATACGCAGTATTTT,CASSKRTSTDTQYF
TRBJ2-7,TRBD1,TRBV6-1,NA,TGTGCCAGCAAGTCCCCTAAGGGACAGAATTCCTACGAGCAGTACTTC,CASKSPKGQNSYEQYF
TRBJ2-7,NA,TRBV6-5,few,TGTGCCAGCAGTTACTACGGCAGCTACGAGCAGTACTTC,CASSYYGSYEQYF
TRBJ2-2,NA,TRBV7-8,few,TGTGCCAGCAACACGGGGCTGGGGGAGCTGTTTTTT,CASNTGLGELFF
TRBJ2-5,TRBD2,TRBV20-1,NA,TGCAGTGCTAGGGGACTAGCGGACGAGAGGACCCAGTACTTC,CSARGLADERTQYF
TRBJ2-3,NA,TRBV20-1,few,TGCAGTGCTAGAGTTAAAAACGGGGTAGAGAAGTATTTT,CSARVKNGVEKYF
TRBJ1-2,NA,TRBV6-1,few,TGTGCCAGCAGTAGGGGTCGGGACTATGGCTACACCTTC,CASSRGRDYGYTF
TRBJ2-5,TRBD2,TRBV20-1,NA,TGCAGTGCTATAAGCGGGGCCGACCAAGAGACCCAGTACTTC,CSAISGADQETQYF
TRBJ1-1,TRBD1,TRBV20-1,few,TGCAGTGCTCCGATCCAGACAGGGGACTCTAGTGAAGCTTTCTTT,CSAPIQTGDSSEAFF
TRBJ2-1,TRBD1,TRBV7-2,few,TGTGCCAGCAGCTCTCAGGGGGCAGGCGCCTACAATGAGCAGTTCTTC,CASSSQGAGAYNEQFF
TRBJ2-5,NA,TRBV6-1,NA,TGTGCCATAAGGGGGGAGCTTACAGAGACCCAGTACTTC,CAIRGELTETQYF
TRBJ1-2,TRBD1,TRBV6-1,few,TGTGCCAGCAGTCCCGGGACAGCAAATGGCTACACCTTC,CASSPGTANGYTF
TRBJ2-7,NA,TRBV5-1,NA,TGCGCCAGCAGCTTGGGCGCTAACTACGAGCAGTACTTC,CASSLGANYEQYF
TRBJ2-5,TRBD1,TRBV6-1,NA,TGTGCCAGCAGCCGGGGACAGGGGGTCCAGTACTTC,CASSRGQGVQYF
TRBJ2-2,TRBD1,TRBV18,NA,TGTGCCAGCTCAAGGCCGGGACAGGGGGCTACCGGGGAGCTGTTTTTT,CASSRPGQGATGELFF
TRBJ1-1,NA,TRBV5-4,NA,TGTGCCAGCAGCGGGGGGAACACTGAAGCTTTCTTT,CASSGGNTEAFF
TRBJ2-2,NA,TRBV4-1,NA,TGCGCCAGCAGCCAAGATTGGGGTATCACCGGGGAGCTGTTTTTT,CASSQDWGITGELFF
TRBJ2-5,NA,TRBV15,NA,TGTGCCACCAGCAGAGATGGGAGTCAAGAGACCCAGTACTTC,CATSRDGSQETQYF
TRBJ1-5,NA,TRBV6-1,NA,TGTGCCAGCAGTGAAGGAACCTCGACCCTTCTTAATCAGCCCCAGCATTTT,CASSEGTSTLLNQPQHF
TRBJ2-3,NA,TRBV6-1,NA,TGTGCCAGCAGTCGTACCCTAGCTAGCACAGATACGCAGTATTTT,CASSRTLASTDTQYF
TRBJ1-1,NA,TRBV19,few,TGTGCCAGCAGACGCGGGACCGGGCGATTTGAAGCTTTCTTT,CASRRGTGRFEAFF
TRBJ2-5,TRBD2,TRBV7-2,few,TGTGCCAGCAGCATAACTAGCGCTCAAGAGACCCAGTACTTC,CASSITSAQETQYF
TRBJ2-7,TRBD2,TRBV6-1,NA,TGTGCCAGCAGCCGGCCGACAACTAGCGGAACCTACGAGCAGTACTTC,CASSRPTTSGTYEQYF
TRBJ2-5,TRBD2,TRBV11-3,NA,TGTGCCAGCAGCCTTTGGGGGAGCGGGAGCCGGGAGACCCAGTACTTC,CASSLWGSGSRETQYF
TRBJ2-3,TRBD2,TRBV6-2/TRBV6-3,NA,TGTGCCAGCAGGCAAACGGGGACTAGCGGGAAAGGAGATACGCAGTATTTT,CASRQTGTSGKGDTQYF
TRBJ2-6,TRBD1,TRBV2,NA,TGTGCCAGCGGGGGGGACAGGGGGCTCTCTGGGGCCAACGTCCTGACTTTC,CASGGDRGLSGANVLTF
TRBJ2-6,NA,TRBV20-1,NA,TGCAGTGCTGCCAGGGGAAAGTTCGATGGGGCCAACGTCCTGACTTTC,CSAARGKFDGANVLTF
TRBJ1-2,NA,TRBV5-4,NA,TGTGCCAGCAGCTCCGGCGGCGGAAACTATGGCTACACCTTC,CASSSGGGNYGYTF
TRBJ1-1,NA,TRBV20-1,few,TGCAGTGCTAGAGGAACCTGGGTTGGCACTGAAGCTTTCTTT,CSARGTWVGTEAFF
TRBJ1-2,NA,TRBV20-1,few,TGCAGTGCTAGAGGACAGAACTATGGCTACACCTTC,CSARGQNYGYTF
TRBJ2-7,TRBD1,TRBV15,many,TGTGCCACCAGCAGAGTGGGGGACAGGTCCTACGAGCAGTACTTC,CATSRVGDRSYEQYF
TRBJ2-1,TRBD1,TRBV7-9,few,TGTGCCAGCAGCTTACAGACAGGGGGCTTTGAGCAGTTCTTC,CASSLQTGGFEQFF
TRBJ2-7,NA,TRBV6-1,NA,TGTGCCAGCAGTGAAAGTATGACGGCTCCCTACGAGCAGTACTTC,CASSESMTAPYEQYF
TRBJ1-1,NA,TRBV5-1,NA,TGCGCCAGCAGCGTGCAGGGGAACACTGAAGCTTTCTTT,CASSVQGNTEAFF
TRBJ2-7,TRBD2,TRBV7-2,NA,TGTGCCAGCAGCAACCCGGGACTAACCGCCTACGAGCAGTACTTC,CASSNPGLTAYEQYF
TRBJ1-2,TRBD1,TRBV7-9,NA,TGTGCCAGCAGCTCGACAGGGACGTTCTATGGCTACACCTTC,CASSSTGTFYGYTF
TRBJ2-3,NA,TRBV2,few,TGTGCCAGCGGGGGCCCTTTCACAGATACGCAGTATTTT,CASGGPFTDTQYF
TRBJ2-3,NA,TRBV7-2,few,TGTGCCAGCAGCCCCGGCCCCCGGGATACGCAGTATTTT,CASSPGPRDTQYF
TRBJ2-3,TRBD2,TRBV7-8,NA,TGTGCCAGCAGCTTAGTATTGTCTAGCGGATACACAGATACGCAGTATTTT,CASSLVLSSGYTDTQYF
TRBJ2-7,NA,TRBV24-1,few,TGTGCCACCAGTGACCTCACTAGTCGGGAATATCAGTACTTC,CATSDLTSREYQYF
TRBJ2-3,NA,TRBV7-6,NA,TGTGCCAGCAGCTCTCCGGGGCGGACCACAGATACGCAGTATTTT,CASSSPGRTTDTQYF
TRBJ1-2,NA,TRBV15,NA,TGTGCCACCAGCAGGGGCCGTTCGGTGAACTTAATCGGGGAGTACACCTTC,CATSRGRSVNLIGEYTF
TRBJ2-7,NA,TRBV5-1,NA,TGCGCCAGCAGCCCGGACGGGCACAGCTCCTACGAGCAGTACTTC,CASSPDGHSSYEQYF
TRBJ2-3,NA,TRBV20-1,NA,TGCAGTGCTAGATCACTTCGCTACACAGATACGCAGTATTTT,CSARSLRYTDTQYF
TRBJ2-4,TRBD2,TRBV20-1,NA,TGCAGTGCCAGCGGTCTAGCGGGAGGTACAAAATCGTTCATTCAGTACTTC,CSASGLAGGTKSFIQYF
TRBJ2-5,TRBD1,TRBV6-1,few,TGTGCCAGCAGACTCCCAGGGGGCCGGGAGACCCAGTACTTC,CASRLPGGRETQYF
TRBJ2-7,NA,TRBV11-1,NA,TGTGCCAGCAGCCCCACCCCGTCGGGGGGACATATACGAGAGCAGTACTTC,CASSPTPSGGHIREQYF
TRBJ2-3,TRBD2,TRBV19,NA,TGTGCCAGTAGTATACAGCGGGGGCTCCGAGATACGCAGTATTTT,CASSIQRGLRDTQYF